This T cell receptor (beta chain) was profiled in a study of cytomegalovirus exposure and HLA in healthy donors. Study information: There were 117 million unique TCR beta sequences, drawn from about 200 million T cells, in an earlier analysis. From donors who were HLA-typed, an early data release held around 80 million unique TCRs.

Study-wide results and limits: Later analysis suggested links between common viral pathogens and several top significant clusters.

A remark on this clone: Its antigen is as yet unknown.

The CDR3 contains 16 residues. The V segment lost 0 bases and the J segment 6 bases; nucleotides outside the gene matches: 4. Germline CDR1 is LGHNA and CDR2 is YNFKEQ. PCR primers comprised 60 Vbeta and 13 Jbeta primers. Clones were sequenced by immunoSEQ multiplex PCR, and TCRdb holds only the in-frame ones, with some missing. The sample totals roughly 100,000 clones. Donors sampled were nominally healthy, though unrecorded immune exposures were likely. The chain links TRBV4-2 to TRBJ2-2, with 10 bases identical to TRBD2. The sequenced sample consisted of PBMCs. The clonotype was recovered from a man aged 40-50 years in good health and CMV-seronegative. CDR3 loop: CASSQDIAGGPGELFF. DNA of the CDR3: TGTGCCAGCAGCCAAGATATAGCGGGGGGCCCCGGGGAGCTGTTTTTT.